This is a list of T cell receptor beta chains from one sample in a study of T cells after yellow fever vaccination. TCRdb re-analysed the 5' RACE reads in MiXCR, keeping a single row per CDR3 protein. The sample holds about 330,000 distinct CDR3 sequences, about 8.3% seen once. The sequencing here drew on PBMCs, taken about 41 days after the first yellow fever vaccination. The receptors stem from a man aged 18 to 30 who received the YFV17D yellow fever vaccine. The CDR3 runs from the conserved cysteine through the conserved F or W. D genes are given only for firm matches. Size tells how often a clone was seen (once, few, many) or the class of an expanded clone, and some rows leave it out.

clone size	D gene	V gene	CDR3 length	J gene	CDR3 protein	CDR3 DNA
few	TRBD2	TRBV29-1	18	TRBJ2-7	CSVEGFALAGGPGDEQYF	TGCAGCGTTGAAGGCTTCGCCCTAGCGGGGGGGCCAGGGGACGAGCAGTACTTC
few	.	TRBV12-3/TRBV12-4	13	TRBJ2-7	CASRLTSFPEQYF	TGTGCCAGCAGGTTGACGTCGTTCCCCGAGCAGTACTTC
.	TRBD1	TRBV4-1	15	TRBJ2-7	CASSQVYRGMNEQYF	TGCGCCAGCAGCCAAGTGTACAGGGGGATGAACGAGCAGTACTTC
few	.	TRBV20-1	14	TRBJ2-5	CSARPNLPHKTQYF	TGCAGTGCTAGACCCAACCTGCCCCATAAGACCCAGTACTTC
many	.	TRBV5-5	14	TRBJ1-1	CASSILGGNTEAFF	TGTGCCAGCAGCATCCTGGGCGGAAACACTGAAGCTTTCTTT
few	.	TRBV20-1	13	TRBJ1-3	CSASRGAGNTIYF	TGCAGTGCTAGTCGGGGGGCTGGAAACACCATATATTTT
few	.	TRBV18	13	TRBJ2-5	CASSPPPQETQYF	TGTGCCAGCTCACCACCTCCGCAAGAGACCCAGTACTTC
few	.	TRBV6-2/TRBV6-3	14	TRBJ2-7	CASSYYRDYVEQYF	TGTGCCAGCAGTTACTACAGGGACTACGTCGAGCAGTACTTC
many	.	TRBV28	12	TRBJ1-2	CASEDRNYGYTF	TGTGCCAGCGAAGACAGGAACTATGGCTACACCTTC
.	TRBD1	TRBV12-3/TRBV12-4	15	TRBJ1-1	CASSQGQGRSTEAFF	TGTGCCAGCAGCCAGGGACAGGGGAGGTCCACTGAAGCTTTCTTT
few	.	TRBV11-2	13	TRBJ2-3	CASRGRVEDTQYF	TGTGCCAGCAGGGGGCGGGTCGAGGATACGCAGTATTTT
.	.	TRBV29-1	14	TRBJ1-2	CSVELGVANYGYTF	TGCAGCGTTGAACTGGGGGTGGCTAACTATGGCTACACCTTC
few	.	TRBV9	17	TRBJ1-1	CASSVGIRSLENTEAFF	TGTGCCAGCAGCGTAGGAATCCGTTCCCTAGAGAACACTGAAGCTTTCTTT
.	.	TRBV14	15	TRBJ2-5	CASSQASQGQETQYF	TGTGCCAGCAGCCAAGCTTCACAGGGCCAAGAGACCCAGTACTTC
few	.	TRBV28	15	TRBJ1-1	CASSSGTRTGTEAFF	TGTGCCAGCAGTTCGGGGACACGCACCGGGACTGAAGCTTTCTTT
many	.	TRBV27	13	TRBJ1-1	CASSSSGGGAAFF	TGTGCCAGCAGTTCCTCGGGGGGAGGAGCGGCTTTCTTT
few	TRBD1	TRBV9	15	TRBJ1-2	CASSGGGRDYYGYTF	TGTGCCAGCAGCGGAGGGGGCAGGGATTACTATGGCTACACCTTC